Listed below are T cell receptor beta chains from one sample, sequenced in a study of memory CD4+ T cells and cytomegalovirus serostatus. Profiling relied on immunoSEQ multiplex PCR, and the TCRdb table lists in-frame clones only, not all of them. The sample has approximately 60,000 clones; 70% to 85% are singletons. Sequencing was done on a sample of memory CD4+ T cells from blood. The receptors were sampled from an adult in good health and CMV-seropositive. Each CDR3 is given with its conserved first and last residue. Expanded clones get a size class; other rows say once, few or many, or leave the size out.

TRBV6-5	TRBJ1-2	few	CASKEANYGYTF
TRBV4-1	TRBJ2-3	.	CASRRADTQYF
TRBV11-1	TRBJ2-3	.	CASSLGDRPDTQYF
TRBV2	TRBJ1-2	.	CASSEDGRTGYTF
TRBV7-9	TRBJ2-7	.	CASSSVSLGLYEQYF
TRBV2	TRBJ1-1	.	CASTTSAEAFF
TRBV7-8	TRBJ2-3	.	CASSFGADTQYF
TRBV19	TRBJ2-2	.	CASSRNRVLDTGELFF
TRBV18	TRBJ1-4	few	CASSQTATNEKLFF
TRBV28	TRBJ2-7	.	CASSSSGPYEQYF
TRBV6-1	TRBJ1-2	.	CASRMSAGIYGYTF
TRBV2	TRBJ2-7	.	CASRLRDRGSEQYF
TRBV2	TRBJ2-2	once	CASRTGRAGELFF
TRBV2	TRBJ2-3	.	CASNLLAGADTQYF
TRBV7-9	TRBJ2-3	few	CASSWTTTDTQYF
TRBV20-1	TRBJ2-1	.	CSATPGDEQFF